These 3 T cell receptor beta chains originate from one sample sequenced in a study of control samples from healthy donors and cancer patients. Generated by immunoSEQ multiplex PCR, the TCRdb table keeps only in-frame clones and is missing some. The sample includes hundreds of thousands of clones, 75% to 95% of them seen just once. Sequencing input: PBMCs. The receptors come from a man between 35 and 55 years old with head and neck cancer.

As for this clone: Compared with germline, one end of the junction differs, possibly owing to a read error. The V call is TRBV9, the J call TRBJ1-2; D may be TRBD1 (5 bases). Germline CDR1 reads SGDLS; CDR2 reads YYNGEE. The CDR3 runs to 15 residues. CDR3 sequence: CAGSPQIGGNYGYTF. The CDR3 region has the DNA TGTGCCGGCAGCCCACAAATCGGGGGAAACTACGGCTACACCTTC.

This clone was seen more than once but under ten times. J is TRBJ1-6 and V is TRBV6-2 or TRBV6-3; no definite D call. With 4 bases removed from V and 7 bases from J, the gap between germline ends came to 14 bases. The CDR3 runs to 15 residues. Germline CDR1 is MNHEY and CDR2 is SVGEGT. The CDR3 loop reads CASSSFVAGNSPLHF. The DNA for the CDR3 is TGTGCCAGCAGTTCCTTCGTCGCGGGAAATTCACCCCTCCACTTT.

The V gene is TRBV3-1 (or the pseudogene TRBV3-2), the J gene TRBJ2-2; 10 positions match TRBD2. This CDR3 has 17 residues. The germline V gene has CDR1 LGHDT and CDR2 YNNKEL (reference sequence). V gave up 4 bases and J gave up 0 bases; unmatched junction bases: 5. The CDR3 DNA sequence: TGTGCCAGCAGCCTACAGACTAGCGGGTCGAACACCGGGGAGCTGTTTTTT. This codes for CASSLQTSGSNTGELFF.